The rows below give T cell receptor beta chains drawn from one sample of a study of T cells in Graves' hyperthyroidism and ophthalmopathy. Each CDR3 protein gets one entry after TCRdb re-called the multiplex PCR reads with MiXCR. The data contain roughly 500,000 distinct CDR3 sequences, roughly 24% of them singletons. The sample taken for sequencing was blood. These receptors all come from a woman aged 25 to 39 with Graves' ophthalmopathy. Both conserved end residues are part of each CDR3. D genes are given only for firm matches. Clone size, where shown, is once, few, many, or a class for clones that have expanded.

>TRBV2|-|TRBJ1-1|-
CASSAQGIGMNTEAFF
TGTGCCAGCAGTGCCCAGGGGATAGGCATGAACACTGAAGCTTTCTTT
>TRBV19|many|TRBJ1-5|-
CASNKQADNQPQHF
TGTGCCAGTAATAAACAGGCAGACAATCAGCCCCAGCATTTT
>TRBV29-1|many|TRBJ1-1|-
CSVERQRNTEAFF
TGCAGCGTTGAACGACAGCGTAACACTGAAGCTTTCTTT
>TRBV27|many|TRBJ1-2|TRBD1
CASSLLYGTAPVYGYTF
TGTGCCAGCAGTTTGCTTTACGGGACAGCACCGGTCTATGGCTACACCTTC
>TRBV4-1|-|TRBJ2-7|TRBD2
CASSHVAGGPYEQYF
TGCGCCAGCAGCCACGTAGCGGGGGGCCCGTACGAGCAGTACTTC
>TRBV7-6|-|TRBJ2-7|TRBD1
CASSHGTQGINEQYF
TGTGCCAGCAGCCACGGGACACAGGGGATCAACGAGCAGTACTTC
>TRBV12-3/TRBV12-4|few|TRBJ1-2|TRBD1
CASSDRGRGYGYTF
TGTGCCAGCAGTGACAGGGGGCGCGGGTATGGCTACACCTTC
>TRBV12-3/TRBV12-4|few|TRBJ1-2|-
CASKLSRFGGTGYTF
TGTGCCAGCAAGCTGTCCCGTTTCGGGGGGACGGGCTACACCTTC
>TRBV6-5|many|TRBJ1-1|TRBD1
CASSYSGQILTEAFF
TGTGCCAGCAGTTACTCGGGACAGATACTTACTGAAGCTTTCTTT
>TRBV5-1|-|TRBJ2-7|TRBD1
CASQDRDEQYF
TGCGCCAGCCAGGACAGGGACGAGCAGTACTTC
>TRBV19|-|TRBJ1-5|TRBD1
CASSLRLDRVGQPQHF
TGTGCCAGTAGTCTACGACTGGACAGGGTAGGTCAGCCCCAGCATTTT
>TRBV27|many|TRBJ1-6|-
CASSLSGAGNSPLHF
TGTGCCAGCAGTTTATCAGGGGCGGGGAATTCACCCCTCCACTTT
>TRBV4-3|many|TRBJ1-2|TRBD1
CASSQDWGRGTYGYTF
TGCGCCAGCAGCCAAGATTGGGGCAGGGGGACCTATGGCTACACCTTC
>TRBV7-9|many|TRBJ2-7|-
CASSLKGNYEQYF
TGTGCCAGCAGCTTAAAAGGGAACTACGAGCAGTACTTC
>TRBV12-3/TRBV12-4|-|TRBJ2-5|-
CASSLTTPQETQYF
TGTGCCAGCAGTTTAACTACCCCCCAAGAGACCCAGTACTTC
>TRBV6-5|many|TRBJ1-1|TRBD1
CTSSRMGQGAGTEAFF
TGTACCAGCAGTCGCATGGGGCAGGGGGCAGGGACTGAAGCTTTCTTT
>TRBV3-1|-|TRBJ2-5|TRBD2
CASSQAGLAGPGGETQYF
TGTGCCAGCAGCCAGGCGGGACTAGCGGGGCCGGGGGGAGAGACCCAGTACTTC
>TRBV20-1|many|TRBJ1-2|TRBD1
CSARPGQGNYGYTF
TGCAGTGCTAGACCGGGACAGGGGAACTATGGCTACACCTTC
>TRBV11-2|-|TRBJ2-7|TRBD1
CASSPGQGPSYEQYF
TGTGCCAGCAGCCCCGGACAGGGACCTTCCTACGAGCAGTACTTC
>TRBV20-1|many|TRBJ1-3|TRBD1
CSARGPNRGFDSGNTIYF
TGCAGTGCTAGAGGGCCCAACAGGGGCTTCGACTCTGGAAACACCATATATTTT
>TRBV6-1|many|TRBJ1-5|-
CASSPLRGGEQPQHF
TGTGCCAGCAGCCCCCTGAGGGGCGGGGAACAGCCCCAGCATTTT
>TRBV5-1|-|TRBJ1-3|-
CASSEGGLGNTIYF
TGCGCCAGCAGCGAGGGGGGGCTTGGAAACACCATATATTTT
>TRBV15|-|TRBJ1-3|-
CATLSRGNTIYF
TGTGCCACCCTTAGCAGGGGAAACACCATATATTTT
>TRBV6-2/TRBV6-3|many|TRBJ2-7|TRBD1
CASRDPGQGANEQYF
TGTGCCAGCAGGGACCCCGGACAGGGGGCGAACGAGCAGTACTTC
>TRBV20-1|many|TRBJ1-5|TRBD1
CSATTGADQPQHF
TGCAGTGCTACGACAGGGGCGGATCAGCCCCAGCATTTT
>TRBV20-1|-|TRBJ2-5|-
CSAIRGATETQYF
TGCAGTGCTATAAGGGGGGCCACAGAGACCCAGTACTTC
>TRBV20-1|-|TRBJ2-7|TRBD2
CSAREAKRGGYELYF
TGCAGTGCTAGAGAGGCGAAGCGGGGGGGCTACGAGCTGTACTTC
>TRBV28|many|TRBJ1-6|TRBD1
CASSPFKTTGVDNSPLHF
TGTGCCAGCAGTCCGTTCAAGACCACAGGGGTGGATAATTCACCCCTCCACTTT
>TRBV28|-|TRBJ2-4|-
CASSTPFRGEGKNIKYF
TGTGCCAGCAGTACTCCCTTCCGGGGAGAGGGCAAAAACATTAAGTACTTC
>TRBV6-5|many|TRBJ2-7|TRBD1
CASSTGTGDYEQYF
TGTGCCAGCAGTACCGGGACAGGAGACTACGAGCAGTACTTC
>TRBV6-5|-|TRBJ2-5|TRBD1
CASSYSWGQPQETQYF
TGTGCCAGCAGTTACTCTTGGGGACAGCCGCAAGAGACCCAGTACTTC
>TRBV12-3/TRBV12-4|-|TRBJ1-2|-
CASMGRSYGYTF
TGTGCCAGCATGGGACGGAGCTATGGCTACACCTTC
>TRBV6-1|-|TRBJ1-2|-
CASSEAATHNYGYTF
TGTGCCAGCAGTGAAGCAGCAACTCACAACTATGGCTACACCTTC
>TRBV6-5|many|TRBJ2-2|-
CANQSRDIHTGELFF
TGTGCCAACCAGTCGCGGGACATCCACACCGGGGAGCTGTTTTTT
>TRBV18|few|TRBJ2-5|-
CASSPLGEAQYF
TGTGCCAGCTCACCACTTGGGGAGGCCCAGTACTTC
>TRBV28|many|TRBJ2-7|TRBD2
CASSPPSGGAYEQYF
TGTGCCAGCAGTCCTCCTAGCGGGGGGGCCTACGAGCAGTACTTC
>TRBV9|-|TRBJ1-2|-
CASSPRRGIDYGYTF
TGTGCCAGCTCCCCTAGACGGGGTATTGACTATGGCTACACCTTC
>TRBV4-3|many|TRBJ1-2|-
CASSQGEREYGYTF
TGCGCCAGCAGCCAAGGAGAGAGGGAGTATGGCTACACCTTC
>TRBV18|-|TRBJ2-7|TRBD1
CASSPPGQVGSYEQYF
TGTGCCAGCTCACCACCGGGACAGGTGGGTTCCTACGAGCAGTACTTC
>TRBV18|many|TRBJ2-7|-
CASSPQTQLEQYF
TGTGCCAGCTCACCACAGACGCAGCTCGAGCAGTACTTC
>TRBV6-1|many|TRBJ1-1|TRBD1
CASSDRQGYTEAFF
TGTGCCAGCAGTGACCGACAGGGGTACACTGAAGCTTTCTTT
>TRBV7-2|-|TRBJ1-1|TRBD1
CASSPSGGSRGEAFF
TGTGCCAGCAGCCCCTCAGGGGGCTCGAGGGGCGAAGCTTTCTTT
>TRBV20-1|many|TRBJ1-1|TRBD1
CSCPGQGVTEAFF
TGCAGTTGCCCCGGACAGGGTGTAACTGAAGCTTTCTTT
>TRBV6-1|many|TRBJ2-5|TRBD1
CASSSDRVETQYF
TGTGCCAGCAGCTCGGACAGGGTTGAGACCCAGTACTTC
>TRBV30|-|TRBJ1-2|TRBD1
CAWSRTGGTRYTF
TGTGCCTGGAGCCGGACAGGGGGTACGCGGTACACCTTC
>TRBV18|many|TRBJ1-2|-
CASSRQSLANYGYTF
TGTGCCAGCTCACGCCAGAGTTTAGCTAACTATGGCTACACCTTC
>TRBV4-2|-|TRBJ1-1|-
CASSRGPLAEAFF
TGTGCCAGCAGCCGCGGACCGCTGGCAGAAGCTTTCTTT
>TRBV4-3|-|TRBJ2-7|TRBD1
CASSHPGQGWYEQYF
TGCGCCAGCAGCCACCCCGGACAGGGGTGGTACGAGCAGTACTTC
>TRBV28|-|TRBJ1-1|TRBD1
CASSAGTGRNTEAFF
TGTGCCAGCAGTGCTGGGACAGGGAGAAACACTGAAGCTTTCTTT
>TRBV9|many|TRBJ2-7|TRBD1
CASSPSQGFEQYF
TGTGCCAGCAGCCCATCACAGGGGTTCGAGCAGTACTTC
>TRBV30|-|TRBJ2-5|TRBD1
CAWTGTGGWGTQYF
TGTGCCTGGACCGGGACAGGAGGGTGGGGAACCCAGTACTTC
>TRBV12-5|-|TRBJ1-5|-
CASGLDSNQPQHF
TGTGCTAGTGGTTTGGACAGTAATCAGCCCCAGCATTTT
>TRBV3-1|many|TRBJ2-5|-
CASSRLDGYQETQYF
TGTGCCAGCAGCCGACTAGATGGGTACCAAGAGACCCAGTACTTC
>TRBV5-6|many|TRBJ1-5|-
CASSLLGNSNQPQHF
TGTGCCAGCAGCTTACTCGGGAATAGCAATCAGCCCCAGCATTTT
>TRBV6-5|many|TRBJ1-2|-
CASSYSEGHYGYTF
TGTGCCAGCAGTTACTCGGAGGGTCACTATGGCTACACCTTC